A selection of T cell receptor beta chains follows, all from one sample in a study of shared clonotypes between healthy human individuals. Using immunoSEQ multiplex PCR, the repertoire was profiled, and TCRdb retains in-frame clones only, with some absent. Counted here are more than 2,000,000 clones, more than 85% occurring once; the ten biggest clones make up 0.39%. Sequenced input: naive CD4+ T cells from PBMCs. These receptors came from a man between 18 and 29 years old in good health. Some clones in this sample may be carry-over from other donors' samples. The CDR3 runs from the conserved cysteine through the conserved F or W. A D gene is named only where the DNA matches it firmly. Expanded clones are given a class, and other clones once, few, many or no size at all.

v_call,d_call,clone_size,j_call,cdr3_aa,cdr3_nt
TRBV5-1,TRBD1,.,TRBJ1-2,CASSLGGTGGADGYTF,TGCGCCAGCAGCTTGGGAGGGACAGGGGGCGCGGATGGCTACACCTTC
TRBV5-1,.,.,TRBJ2-1,CASTFDLIYNEQFF,TGCGCCAGCACCTTTGACTTGATATACAATGAGCAGTTCTTC
TRBV5-1,TRBD1,.,TRBJ2-1,CASSLQGQDYNEQFF,TGCGCCAGCAGCTTGCAGGGACAGGACTACAATGAGCAGTTCTTC
TRBV6-5,.,.,TRBJ1-1,CASIRAGGEAFF,TGTGCCAGCATCAGGGCGGGCGGTGAAGCTTTCTTT
TRBV27,.,.,TRBJ1-1,CASSLGGGTEAFF,TGTGCCAGCAGTTTAGGGGGAGGCACTGAAGCTTTCTTT
TRBV28,.,.,TRBJ1-6,CASSPLRQHNSPLHF,TGTGCCAGCAGTCCCCTAAGGCAGCATAATTCACCCCTCCACTTT
TRBV9,TRBD2,.,TRBJ2-7,CASSAGLAGGQNEQYF,TGTGCCAGCAGCGCAGGACTAGCGGGAGGGCAAAACGAGCAGTACTTC
TRBV7-9,TRBD1,.,TRBJ1-2,CASSEGQGNSYGYTF,TGTGCCAGCAGCGAGGGACAGGGAAACAGTTATGGCTACACCTTC
TRBV2,.,.,TRBJ2-7,CATHQRLTGIYEQYF,TGTGCCACCCACCAGAGGCTGACAGGCATCTACGAGCAGTACTTC
TRBV11-1,TRBD1,.,TRBJ1-1,CASSLVRARGMNTEAFF,TGTGCCAGCAGCTTAGTAAGGGCCAGGGGGATGAACACTGAAGCTTTCTTT
TRBV18,.,.,TRBJ2-6,CASSGSRDGASGANVLTF,TGTGCCAGCTCAGGAAGCAGGGACGGAGCCTCTGGGGCCAACGTCCTGACTTTC
TRBV29-1,.,.,TRBJ2-7,CSVALGTPYEQYF,TGCAGCGTTGCCCTCGGGACACCGTACGAGCAGTACTTC
TRBV18,.,.,TRBJ2-5,CASSPASLQETQYF,TGTGCCAGCTCTCCTGCCTCCCTCCAAGAGACCCAGTACTTC
TRBV5-1,TRBD1,.,TRBJ2-1,CASSTWDRGPNEQFF,TGCGCCAGCAGCACCTGGGACAGAGGCCCCAATGAGCAGTTCTTC
TRBV28,TRBD2,.,TRBJ2-1,CASIAGEVFGNEQFF,TGTGCCAGCATAGCGGGAGAGGTCTTCGGGAATGAGCAGTTCTTC
TRBV5-4,.,.,TRBJ1-2,CASSTQGDYTF,TGTGCCAGCAGCACACAGGGTGACTACACCTTC
TRBV12-5,TRBD1,.,TRBJ2-7,CASGLSLGQGSYEQYF,TGTGCTAGTGGTTTGAGTTTGGGACAGGGCTCCTACGAGCAGTACTTC
TRBV19,TRBD2,.,TRBJ2-7,CASRDSGTSVRYEQYF,TGTGCCAGTAGAGACTCCGGGACTAGCGTCCGCTACGAGCAGTACTTC
TRBV5-1,.,.,TRBJ2-1,CASSFGDSPTRPFF,TGCGCCAGCAGCTTCGGGGACTCCCCCACCCGTCCGTTCTTC
TRBV5-4,.,.,TRBJ2-2,CASSSNPSPLTGELFF,TGTGCCAGCAGCTCGAACCCCTCCCCCTTAACCGGGGAGCTGTTTTTT
TRBV18,TRBD1,.,TRBJ1-2,CASSAGTGYGYTF,TGTGCCAGCTCCGCCGGGACAGGCTATGGCTACACCTTC
TRBV19,.,.,TRBJ1-1,CASSMIRGQGMNTEAFF,TGTGCCAGTAGTATGATAAGGGGTCAGGGGATGAACACTGAAGCTTTCTTT
TRBV19,.,.,TRBJ2-7,CASSLSDRPSYEQYF,TGTGCCAGTAGTCTATCGGACAGACCCTCCTACGAGCAGTACTTC
TRBV7-2,.,.,TRBJ2-5,CASSLAGAQETQYF,TGTGCCAGCAGCTTAGCGGGGGCCCAAGAGACCCAGTACTTC
TRBV11-2,.,.,TRBJ2-1,CASSLGDFSNEQFF,TGTGCCAGCAGCTTAGGGGACTTTTCCAATGAGCAGTTCTTC
TRBV19,.,.,TRBJ2-3,CASTGRADTQYF,TGTGCCAGTACTGGGAGAGCAGATACGCAGTATTTT
TRBV7-2,.,.,TRBJ2-5,CASSTRRGFETQYF,TGTGCCAGCAGCACAAGACGGGGGTTTGAGACCCAGTACTTC
TRBV19,.,.,TRBJ2-6,CASSNLDRANVLTF,TGTGCCAGTAGTAACCTAGATAGGGCCAACGTCCTGACTTTC
TRBV11-2,TRBD1,.,TRBJ2-1,CASSARQGSYNEQFF,TGTGCCAGCAGCGCCAGACAGGGTTCCTACAATGAGCAGTTCTTC
TRBV29-1,TRBD2,.,TRBJ2-3,CSVEGTSGPTDTQYF,TGCAGCGTTGAAGGGACTAGCGGGCCCACAGATACGCAGTATTTT
TRBV9,TRBD1,.,TRBJ2-7,CASSEWGQGAYEQYF,TGTGCCAGCAGCGAGTGGGGACAGGGAGCCTACGAGCAGTACTTC
TRBV7-3,.,once,TRBJ2-3,CASSLSAGTDTQYF,TGTGCCAGCAGCTTATCCGCGGGCACAGATACGCAGTATTTT
TRBV7-6,TRBD1,.,TRBJ2-5,CASSLEGQGSQETQYF,TGTGCCAGCAGCCTAGAGGGACAGGGCTCCCAAGAGACCCAGTACTTC
TRBV28,.,once,TRBJ2-1,CASSLRPLGNEQFF,TGTGCCAGCAGTTTAAGACCGCTGGGCAATGAGCAGTTCTTC
TRBV5-4,.,.,TRBJ2-6,CASSYESWSSGANVLTF,TGTGCCAGCAGCTACGAGTCGTGGAGCTCTGGGGCCAACGTCCTGACTTTC
TRBV9,.,.,TRBJ2-7,CASSVAGAPYEQYF,TGTGCCAGCAGCGTCGCAGGGGCCCCCTACGAGCAGTACTTC
TRBV11-2,TRBD2,.,TRBJ2-1,CASSLEGTSGRDEQFF,TGTGCCAGCAGCTTAGAAGGGACTAGCGGGAGAGATGAGCAGTTCTTC
TRBV2,TRBD1,.,TRBJ2-5,CASSDTLGTEETQYF,TGTGCCAGCAGTGATACACTTGGGACAGAAGAGACCCAGTACTTC
TRBV7-8,.,.,TRBJ2-6,CASSLALGLTF,TGTGCCAGCAGCTTAGCCCTGGGGTTGACTTTC
TRBV7-2,.,.,TRBJ2-7,CASSLEPIYEQYF,TGTGCCAGCAGCTTAGAACCCATCTACGAGCAGTACTTC
TRBV5-8,.,.,TRBJ1-3,CASSLFRAPGNTIYF,TGTGCCAGCAGCTTGTTCAGGGCTCCTGGAAACACCATATATTTT
TRBV5-6,.,once,TRBJ1-1,CASSSDYGTGTEAFF,TGTGCCAGCAGCTCAGATTACGGGACGGGCACTGAAGCTTTCTTT
TRBV4-1,.,.,TRBJ1-4,CASSQGISRGTGKLFF,TGCGCCAGCAGCCAAGGCATCTCACGAGGTACGGGGAAACTGTTTTTT
TRBV5-1,.,.,TRBJ2-2,CASSLEPTDVPRTGELFF,TGCGCCAGCAGCTTGGAACCTACGGACGTTCCACGTACCGGGGAGCTGTTTTTT
TRBV5-1,.,.,TRBJ2-1,CASSDQGMAYNEQFF,TGCGCCAGCAGCGACCAGGGGATGGCCTACAATGAGCAGTTCTTC
TRBV27,TRBD2,.,TRBJ2-1,CASSPAGEQFF,TGTGCCAGCAGTCCAGCGGGAGAGCAGTTCTTC
TRBV6-6,.,once,TRBJ2-5,CASISSPMATQYF,TGTGCCAGCATATCCTCCCCTATGGCGACCCAGTACTTC
TRBV27,TRBD2,.,TRBJ2-2,CASSSSGTAPGELFF,TGTGCCAGCAGTTCTAGCGGGACCGCCCCCGGGGAGCTGTTTTTT
TRBV5-1,.,.,TRBJ2-7,CASSLSVGMNEQYF,TGCGCCAGCAGCTTGTCGGTCGGGATGAACGAGCAGTACTTC
TRBV5-5,.,.,TRBJ1-2,CASSLEYGSNYGYTF,TGTGCCAGCAGCTTGGAATACGGTTCTAACTATGGCTACACCTTC
TRBV9,TRBD1,.,TRBJ2-7,CASSTTGASSYEQYF,TGTGCCAGCAGCACGACAGGGGCGAGCTCCTACGAGCAGTACTTC
TRBV28,.,.,TRBJ1-5,CASSFNQPQHF,TGTGCCAGCAGTTTTAATCAGCCCCAGCATTTT